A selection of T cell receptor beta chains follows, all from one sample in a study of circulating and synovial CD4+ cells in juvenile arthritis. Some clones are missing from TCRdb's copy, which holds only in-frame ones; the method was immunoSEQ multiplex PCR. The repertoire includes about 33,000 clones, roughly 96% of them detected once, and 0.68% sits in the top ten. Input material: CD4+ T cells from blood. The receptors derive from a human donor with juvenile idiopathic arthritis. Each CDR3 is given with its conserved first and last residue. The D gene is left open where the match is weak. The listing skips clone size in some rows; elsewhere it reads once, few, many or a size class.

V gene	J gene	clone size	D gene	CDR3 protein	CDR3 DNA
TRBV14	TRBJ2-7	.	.	CASSHDRDGRAPYEQYF	TGTGCCAGCAGCCATGACAGGGACGGGAGGGCCCCTTACGAGCAGTACTTC
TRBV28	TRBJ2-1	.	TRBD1	CASSLPGQAQFF	TGTGCCAGCAGTTTACCCGGACAGGCACAGTTCTTC
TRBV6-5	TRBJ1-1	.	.	CASSPSTYTEAFF	TGTGCCAGCAGCCCCTCTACCTACACTGAAGCTTTCTTT
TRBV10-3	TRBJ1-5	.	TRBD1	CATNRGSNQPQHF	TGTGCCACCAACAGGGGAAGCAATCAGCCCCAGCATTTT
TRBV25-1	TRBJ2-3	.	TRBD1	CASRNRGRGTDTQYF	TGTGCCAGCAGAAACAGGGGGCGCGGCACAGATACGCAGTATTTT
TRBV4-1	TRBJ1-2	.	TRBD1	CASSHLGQGNYGYTF	TGCGCCAGCAGCCACCTGGGACAGGGGAACTATGGCTACACCTTC
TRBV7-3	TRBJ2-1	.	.	CASSSSEALNEQFF	TGTGCCAGCAGCTCCAGCGAGGCCCTCAATGAGCAGTTCTTC
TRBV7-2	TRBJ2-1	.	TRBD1	CASSGDRGTYNEQFF	TGTGCCAGCAGCGGGGACAGGGGAACTTACAATGAGCAGTTCTTC
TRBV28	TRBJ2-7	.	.	CASSPRQLSEQYF	TGTGCCAGCAGTCCCCGACAGCTAAGCGAGCAGTACTTC
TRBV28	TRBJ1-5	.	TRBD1	CASSVQTGGHNQPQHF	TGTGCCAGCAGTGTCCAGACAGGGGGCCACAATCAGCCCCAGCATTTT
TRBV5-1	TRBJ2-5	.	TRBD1	CASSYPGQQYQETQYF	TGCGCCAGCAGTTATCCGGGACAGCAGTACCAAGAGACCCAGTACTTC
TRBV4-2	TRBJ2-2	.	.	CASSQDNRGGTGELFF	TGTGCCAGCAGCCAAGATAACAGGGGAGGAACCGGGGAGCTGTTTTTT
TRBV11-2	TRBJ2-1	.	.	CASSLDRPDRRGGEQFF	TGTGCCAGCAGCTTAGATCGTCCGGACCGCCGGGGAGGTGAGCAGTTCTTC
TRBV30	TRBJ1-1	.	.	CAWYRGTTEAFF	TGTGCCTGGTATAGGGGGACCACTGAAGCTTTCTTT
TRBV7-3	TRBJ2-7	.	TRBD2	CASSLGLAGSYEQYF	TGTGCCAGCAGCCTAGGACTAGCGGGGTCCTACGAGCAGTACTTC
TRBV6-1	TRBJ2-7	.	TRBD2	CASSEGTSGSYEQYF	TGTGCCAGCAGTGAAGGGACTAGCGGATCCTACGAGCAGTACTTC
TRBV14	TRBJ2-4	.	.	CASSQRAGANIQYF	TGTGCCAGCAGCCAGAGAGCAGGGGCCAACATTCAGTACTTC
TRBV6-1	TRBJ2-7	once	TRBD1	CASSRTGGGEQYF	TGTGCCAGCTCCCGGACAGGGGGCGGCGAGCAGTACTTC
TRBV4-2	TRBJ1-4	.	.	CASSQDRTGINEKLFF	TGTGCCAGCAGCCAGGACCGAACAGGGATTAATGAAAAACTGTTTTTT
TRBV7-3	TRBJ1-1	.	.	CASSLLQMNTEAFF	TGTGCCAGCAGCTTATTACAGATGAACACTGAAGCTTTCTTT
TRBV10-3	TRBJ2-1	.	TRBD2	CAISELAGNNEQFF	TGTGCCATCAGTGAGCTAGCGGGAAACAATGAGCAGTTCTTC
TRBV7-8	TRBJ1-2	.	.	CASSLLVGEGHGYTF	TGTGCCAGCAGCCTATTAGTGGGAGAGGGCCATGGCTACACCTTC
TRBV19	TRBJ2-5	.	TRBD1	CASSIEVRGRRETQYF	TGTGCCAGTAGTATAGAGGTCAGGGGGCGGCGAGAGACCCAGTACTTC
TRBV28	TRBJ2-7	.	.	CASRLTPYEQYF	TGTGCCAGCAGACTTACCCCCTACGAGCAGTACTTC
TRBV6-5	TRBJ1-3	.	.	CASRTKGRNTIYF	TGTGCCAGCAGAACAAAGGGGCGAAACACCATATATTTT
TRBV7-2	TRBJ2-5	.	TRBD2	CASSLVLGGGVGETQYF	TGTGCCAGCAGCCTGGTCTTAGGCGGGGGGGTCGGGGAGACCCAGTACTTC
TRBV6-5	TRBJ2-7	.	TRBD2	CASRGGLAGGYEQYF	TGTGCCAGCAGGGGAGGACTAGCGGGAGGGTACGAGCAGTACTTC
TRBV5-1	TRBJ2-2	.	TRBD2	CASRLSGANTGELFF	TGCGCCAGCAGGCTTAGCGGGGCGAACACCGGGGAGCTGTTTTTT
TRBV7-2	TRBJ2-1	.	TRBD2	CASSLVHTGLAGVNEQFF	TGTGCCAGCAGCTTAGTACATACGGGACTAGCGGGGGTCAACGAGCAGTTCTTC
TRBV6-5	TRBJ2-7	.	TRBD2	CASSSRTSGPYEQYF	TGTGCCAGCAGTTCAAGGACTAGCGGCCCCTACGAGCAGTACTTC
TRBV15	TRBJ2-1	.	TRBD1	CATSRDRDRGYNEQFF	TGTGCCACCAGCAGAGACCGGGACAGGGGCTACAATGAGCAGTTCTTC
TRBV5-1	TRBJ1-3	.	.	CASSLDGTRLNTIYF	TGCGCCAGCAGCTTGGACGGGACTCGACTTAACACCATATATTTT